These 31 T cell receptor beta chains originate from one sample sequenced in a study of cytomegalovirus exposure and HLA in healthy donors. PCR amplification relied on 60 Vbeta primers (plus 13 Jbeta primers). Method: immunoSEQ multiplex PCR; TCRdb's copy keeps in-frame clones and lacks some. Among hundreds of thousands of clones, 75% to 90% were seen once, and the ten largest hold roughly 1%. Sequencing was done on a sample of PBMCs. These receptors were taken from a woman younger than 35 in good health and CMV-seronegative.

CDR3 protein: CASSLTKNTGELFF. The CDR3 DNA reads as TGTGCCAGCAGCCTCACAAAGAACACCGGGGAGCTGTTTTTT. V and J are TRBV6-6 and TRBJ2-2; D not certain. Germline V CDR1 and CDR2: MNHNY, SVGAGI (reference sequence). Deletions cut 6 bases from V and 1 base from J, with 9 bases between. CDR3 length equals 14 residues.

This clone has a single count. This chain joins TRBV30 and TRBJ2-1, with D possibly matching TRBD1 (6 bases). V gave up 5 bases and J gave up 8 bases, with 16 bases separating them. This CDR3 has 13 residues. Per germline, CDR1 GTSNPN and CDR2 SVGIG (reference sequence). This CDR3 is CAWAEQGFHEQFF. In DNA form, the CDR3 reads TGTGCCTGGGCAGAACAGGGTTTCCATGAGCAGTTCTTC.

The chain links TRBV29-1 to TRBJ1-4; TRBD1 agrees at 9 bases. Looked up from germline, CDR1 is SQVTM and CDR2 is ANQGSEA. V shed 5 bases and J 8 bases; nucleotides not matched to a gene: 6. This CDR3 comprises 13 residues. The CDR3 sequence: CSVRDRVGEKLFF. The CDR3 bases are TGCAGCGTTCGGGACAGGGTAGGCGAAAAACTGTTTTTT.

The chain couples TRBV7-9 to TRBJ2-7, with D possibly being TRBD2 (6 bases). The CDR3 runs 15 residues. Trimming pared 5 bases from V and 0 bases from J, leaving 14 bases between. The germline V gene encodes CDR1 SEHNR and CDR2 FQNEAQ (reference sequence). The CDR3 spells CASSPTGDHSYEQYF. DNA for the CDR3: TGTGCCAGCAGCCCGACGGGAGACCACTCCTACGAGCAGTACTTC.

The V call is TRBV19, the J call TRBJ2-7, with TRBD1 matching 9 bases. The CDR3 spans 14 residues. CDR1 and CDR2 (germline): LNHDA, SQIVND (reference sequence). V gave up 4 bases and J gave up 7 bases; unmatched junction bases: 8. In DNA, the CDR3 is TGTGCCAGTAGTACCCTCGGGACAGGGTGGGAGCAGTACTTC. As protein: CASSTLGTGWEQYF.

This clone was seen once. The chain employs TRBV19 and TRBJ2-7; 9 nucleotides match TRBD2. The germline V gene encodes CDR1 LNHDA and CDR2 SQIVND (reference sequence). This CDR3 contains 17 residues. J was trimmed by 5 bases and V by 4 bases; bases with no gene match: 15. The chain's CDR3 is CASSNTTSGSRPHEQYF. DNA of the CDR3: TGTGCCAGTAGTAATACTACTAGCGGGTCCCGCCCGCACGAGCAGTACTTC.

CDR3 sequence reads: CASTMTGVGELFF. In DNA, the CDR3 is TGTGCCAGCACTATGACAGGGGTTGGGGAGCTGTTTTTT. The chain is built from TRBV2 and TRBJ2-2; 8 nucleotides align to TRBD1. After removal of 7 bases from V and 8 bases from J, the junction contained 6 bases not matched to a gene. CDR1 and CDR2 from the germline V gene are SNHLY and FYNNEI. CDR3 size: 13 residues.

This chain links TRBV7-3 with TRBJ2-3; TRBD2 matches 10 bases. The V segment lost 6 bases and the J segment 6 bases; nucleotides outside the gene matches: 9. Germline V gene sequence: CDR1 SGHTA, CDR2 FQGTGA. The CDR3 length is 15 residues. The CDR3 sequence: CASSSSGRGYDTQYF. For the CDR3, the DNA is TGTGCCAGCAGTTCAAGCGGGAGGGGATACGATACGCAGTATTTT.

This clone has a single count. This chain uses TRBV29-1 with TRBJ1-1; 12 bases fit TRBD1. CDR1 is SQVTM and CDR2 is ANQGSEA in the germline V gene. V gave up 1 base and J gave up 5 bases; unmatched junction bases: 8. This CDR3 is built from 16 residues. The CDR3 DNA sequence: TGCAGCGTTGAAGGGCGGGACAGGGGGCGCGGGACTGAAGCTTTCTTT. Protein: CSVEGRDRGRGTEAFF.

As concerns this clone: Other nucleotide sequences in the sample specify the same CDR3. The chain joins TRBV6-1 to TRBJ1-1; D gene unclear. V was cut by 3 bases and J by 4 bases, with 9 bases left in between. There are 13 residues in the CDR3. Germline assignment: CDR1 MNHNS and CDR2 SASEGT. In DNA form, the CDR3 reads TGTGCCAGCAGTGAGGGAGGTAGCACTGAAGCTTTCTTT. Translation: CASSEGGSTEAFF.

This clone was observed once. The chain joins TRBV2 to TRBJ1-2; D ambiguous. V dropped 3 bases and J dropped 3 bases, with 11 bases sitting between them. The CDR3 loop spans 14 amino acids. The germline V gene encodes CDR1 SNHLY and CDR2 FYNNEI. CDR3 residues: CASSDPADYYGYTF. The CDR3 DNA reads as TGTGCCAGCAGTGATCCGGCAGACTACTATGGCTACACCTTC.

The chain joins TRBV18 to TRBJ1-6; D is uncertain. The CDR3 has 13 residues. CDR1 and CDR2 (germline): KGHSH, LQKENI. Trimming took 4 bases from V and 7 from J, leaving 8 bases between them. DNA of the CDR3: TGTGCCAGCTCACGAACAGAGAATTCACCCCTCCACTTT. This gives the protein CASSRTENSPLHF.

The chain is built from TRBV7-3 and TRBJ2-1, with 10 bases fitting TRBD2. Germline V gives CDR1 SGHTA, CDR2 FQGTGA. Losses at the gene ends were 5 bases for V and 0 bases for J; bases not matched to a gene: 4. This CDR3 has 16 amino acids. The CDR3 loop is CASSTLAGGSYNEQFF. As DNA, the CDR3 is TGTGCCAGCAGCACCTTAGCGGGAGGCTCCTACAATGAGCAGTTCTTC.

This chain joins TRBV7-2 and TRBJ1-5; 8 bases agree with TRBD1. CDR3 length equals 13 residues. Germline V gene lookup returns CDR1 SGHTA and CDR2 FQGNSA. Trimming removed 5 bases from V and 7 bases from J; junction bases left unmatched: 4. DNA for the CDR3: TGTGCCAGCAGCAAGACAGGGGTGCAGCCCCAGCATTTT. Translated: CASSKTGVQPQHF.

The chain uses TRBV19 and TRBJ1-6; D possibly corresponds to TRBD1 (5 bases). This CDR3 region has 14 residues. Germline values: CDR1 LNHDA, CDR2 SQIVND (reference sequence). Trimming removed 7 bases at V and 3 bases at J, with 10 bases between. The CDR3 region is CASTDRIYNSPLHF. The CDR3 DNA reads as TGTGCCAGTACCGACAGAATCTATAATTCACCCCTCCACTTT.

There are a few counts of this clone. The J gene is TRBJ1-3, the V gene TRBV30, with no clear D. The CDR3 runs to 13 residues. Trimming cost V 7 bases and J 5 bases, with 15 bases left between them. From germline, CDR1 is GTSNPN and CDR2 SVGIG (reference sequence). CDR3 sequence: CAYNRDLRNTIYF. The CDR3 region has the DNA TGTGCCTATAACCGGGATCTTAGAAACACCATATATTTT.

The chain carries TRBV6-5 and TRBJ2-2, with a possible D match to TRBD1 (5 bases). The CDR3 consists of 14 residues. V was trimmed by 6 bases and J by 1 base, leaving 9 bases between them. From germline, CDR1 is MNHEY and CDR2 SVGAGI. This CDR3 reads CASRVTGNTGELFF. The CDR3 DNA reads as TGTGCCAGCAGAGTAACAGGGAACACCGGGGAGCTGTTTTTT.

The V and J genes are TRBV2 and TRBJ1-1; 8 nucleotides agree with TRBD1. This CDR3 is 14 amino acids long. The V segment lost 5 bases and the J segment 10 bases; nucleotides outside the gene matches: 12. From germline, CDR1 is SNHLY and CDR2 FYNNEI. CDR3 sequence (DNA): TGTGCCAGCAGTATGACAGGGGTAAGGGATGGAGCTTTCTTT. Protein product: CASSMTGVRDGAFF.

This chain uses TRBV4-1 with TRBJ2-1, with 11 bases aligning to TRBD1. Germline values: CDR1 MGHRA, CDR2 YSYEKL. Trimming at V came to 3 bases and at J to 6 bases, leaving 7 bases not matched to a gene. There are 16 residues in the CDR3. The CDR3 spells CASSQDGQGAFNEQFF. CDR3 DNA: TGCGCCAGCAGCCAGGATGGACAGGGGGCTTTCAATGAGCAGTTCTTC.

This clone was detected once. The chain uses TRBV30 and TRBJ2-7; 8 bases are a match to TRBD2. The CDR3 is made up of 14 amino acids. The V gene end was trimmed by 3 bases and the J gene end by 2 bases; junction bases not matched to a gene: 6. Germline CDR1 reads GTSNPN; CDR2 reads SVGIG (reference sequence). Here the CDR3 DNA reads TGTGCCTGGAGAGACGCGGGAGGCCCCTACGAGCAGTACTTC. Its protein is CAWRDAGGPYEQYF.

This rearrangement joins TRBV6-5 to TRBJ2-2; 7 nucleotides match TRBD2. V shed 2 bases, J shed 4 bases, and the junction held 1 base outside the gene matches. The CDR3 consists of 14 residues. The germline gives CDR1 MNHEY, CDR2 SVGAGI. The CDR3 is CASSYGEGTGELFF. The DNA of the CDR3 is TGTGCCAGCAGTTACGGGGAGGGCACCGGGGAGCTGTTTTTT.

The chain recombines TRBV20-1 with TRBJ2-5; D gene uncertain. CDR3 length: 10 residues. Per germline, CDR1 DFQATT and CDR2 SNEGSKA (reference sequence). The V and J ends lost 6 bases and 3 bases respectively, with 5 bases between them. As DNA, the CDR3 is TGCAGTGCGGCCGAAGAGACCCAGTACTTC. Amino acid sequence: CSAAEETQYF.

The chain uses TRBV27 and TRBJ1-6; 9 positions agree with TRBD1. Germline values: CDR1 MNHEY, CDR2 SMNVEV (reference sequence). V was pared by 5 bases and J by 11 bases, with 7 bases of the junction left unmatched. CDR3 length: 14 amino acids. CDR3 residues: CASSPGQGRPPLHF. The CDR3 region has the DNA TGTGCCAGCAGTCCAGGACAGGGGCGGCCACCCCTCCACTTT.

The gene calls are TRBV5-1 and TRBJ2-1, with 8 bases aligning to TRBD1. Losses at the gene ends were 2 bases for V and 6 bases for J; bases not matched to a gene: 10. Germline CDR1 reads SGHRS; CDR2 reads YFSETQ. This CDR3 is 16 amino acids long. The CDR3 is CASSLRQGALVNEQFF. In DNA form, the CDR3 reads TGCGCCAGCAGCTTACGTCAGGGGGCGCTGGTCAATGAGCAGTTCTTC.

The V call is TRBV29-1, the J call TRBJ2-6, with 9 bases lining up with TRBD1. This CDR3 contains 16 residues. Trimming cost V 4 bases and J 0 bases; bases outside gene matches: 4. CDR1 SQVTM and CDR2 ANQGSEA come from the germline V gene. The CDR3 reads CSVAGQGDSGANVLTF. As DNA, the CDR3 is TGCAGCGTTGCGGGACAGGGAGACTCTGGGGCCAACGTCCTGACTTTC.

This clone has just one count. The rearrangement uses TRBV9 and TRBJ2-5, with D maybe TRBD2 (7 bases). The CDR3 is made up of 14 amino acids. V dropped 3 bases and J dropped 7 bases, with 16 bases sitting between them. CDR1 is SGDLS and CDR2 is YYNGEE in the germline V gene. The CDR3 reads CASSAPRGGGTQYF. In DNA form, the CDR3 reads TGTGCCAGCAGCGCCCCCCGAGGGGGGGGGACCCAGTACTTC.

The DNA of the CDR3 is TGCGCCAGCAGCGCTAGCGGAGGCACCTACAATGAGCAGTTCTTC. Translation gives CASSASGGTYNEQFF. V gene TRBV10-1 combines with J gene TRBJ2-1, with TRBD2 identical over 7 bases. Germline CDR1 and CDR2: WNHNN and SYGVQD (reference sequence). Trimming removed 6 bases from V and 2 bases from J; junction bases left unmatched: 7. The CDR3 spans 15 residues.

The chain joins TRBV5-4 to TRBJ2-5; no clear D gene. From germline, CDR1 is SGHNT and CDR2 YYREEE (reference sequence). This CDR3 spans 14 amino acids. Deletions cut 1 base from V and 1 base from J, with 8 bases between. The CDR3, as DNA: TGTGCCAGCAGCTTGAGTGCACTCCAAGAGACCCAGTACTTC. Translated: CASSLSALQETQYF.

This clone appeared a single time. The chain recombines TRBV7-2 with TRBJ2-2, with D tentatively TRBD2 (6 bases). The CDR3 is made up of 15 amino acids. V was cut by 5 bases and J by 2 bases, with 12 bases left in between. Germline values: CDR1 SGHTA, CDR2 FQGNSA. The DNA for the CDR3 is TGTGCCAGCAGCCCCTCGGGGGTTAACACCGGGGAGCTGTTTTTT. It yields the protein CASSPSGVNTGELFF.

Ten or more counts support this clone. The genes are TRBV5-5 and TRBJ1-2; 8 nucleotides match TRBD1. Trimming cost V 4 bases and J 6 bases; bases outside gene matches: 5. This CDR3 region has 13 residues. Germline V CDR1 and CDR2: SGHKS, YYEKEE (reference sequence). CDR3 protein: CASSGQGAHGYTF. The CDR3 DNA reads as TGTGCCAGCAGCGGCCAGGGGGCGCATGGCTACACCTTC. Full variable domain (remainder filled in from reference TRBV5-5 and TRBJ1-2): DAGVTQSPTHLIKTRGQQVTLRCSPISGHKSVSWYQQVLGQGPQFIFQYYEKEERGRGNFPDRFSARQFPNYSSELNVNALLLGDSALYLCASSGQGAHGYTFGSGTRLTVV.

The V call is TRBV9, the J call TRBJ2-3, with D possibly being TRBD2 (6 bases). The V end was cut by 0 bases, the J end by 4 bases, with 9 bases between. The CDR3 totals 14 residues. Looked up from germline, CDR1 is SGDLS and CDR2 is YYNGEE. CDR3 nucleotides: TGTGCCAGCAGCGTAGATGCGGGGCCAGATACGCAGTATTTT. Its translation is CASSVDAGPDTQYF.